This T cell receptor beta chain was retrieved from a study of shared clonotypes between healthy human individuals. It was at deep level that the assay was run. Generated by immunoSEQ multiplex PCR, the TCRdb table keeps only in-frame clones and is missing some. The table records a few million clones, just under 95% of them present only once. This clone occurred once. Naive CD8 cells, CD45RO-negative and positively selected for CCR7, excluded terminally differentiated effector memory CD45RA+ cells. Sequenced material: naive CD8+ T cells from PBMCs. The receptor comes from a man aged 18 to 30 in good health. Some clones in this sample may be carry-over from other donors' samples.

The DNA for the CDR3 is TGTGCCAGCAGCTTTGGGTCAGCTAATGAAAAACTGTTTTTT. Its translation: CASSFGSANEKLFF. V gene TRBV7-2 combines with J gene TRBJ1-4; D is unclear. V shed 3 bases and J shed 3 bases, with 8 bases lying between them. This CDR3 region has 14 residues. In germline, CDR1 is SGHTA, CDR2 FQGNSA.